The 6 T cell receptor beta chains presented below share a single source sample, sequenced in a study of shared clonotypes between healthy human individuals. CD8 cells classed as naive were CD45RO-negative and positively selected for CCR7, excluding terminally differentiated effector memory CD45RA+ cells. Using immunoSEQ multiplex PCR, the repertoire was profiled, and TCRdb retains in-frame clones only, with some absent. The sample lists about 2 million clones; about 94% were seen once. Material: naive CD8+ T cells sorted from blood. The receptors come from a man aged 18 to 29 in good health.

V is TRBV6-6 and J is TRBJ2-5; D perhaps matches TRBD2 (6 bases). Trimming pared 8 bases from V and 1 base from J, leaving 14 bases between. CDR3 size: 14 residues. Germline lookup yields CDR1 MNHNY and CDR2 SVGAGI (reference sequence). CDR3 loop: CASRGAGPQETQYF. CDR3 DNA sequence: TGTGCCAGCCGAGGGGCGGGACCCCAAGAGACCCAGTACTTC.

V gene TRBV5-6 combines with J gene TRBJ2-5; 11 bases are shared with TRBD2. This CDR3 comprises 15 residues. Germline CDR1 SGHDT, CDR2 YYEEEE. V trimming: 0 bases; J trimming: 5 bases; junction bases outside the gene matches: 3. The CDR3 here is CASSLVLAGGETQYF. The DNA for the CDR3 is TGTGCCAGCAGCTTGGTGCTAGCGGGAGGTGAGACCCAGTACTTC. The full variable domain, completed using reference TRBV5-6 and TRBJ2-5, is DAGVTQSPTHLIKTRGQQVTLRCSPKSGHDTVSWYQQALGQGPQFIFQYYEEEERQRGNFPDRFSGHQFPNYSSELNVNALLLGDSALYLCASSLVLAGGETQYFGPGTRLLVL.

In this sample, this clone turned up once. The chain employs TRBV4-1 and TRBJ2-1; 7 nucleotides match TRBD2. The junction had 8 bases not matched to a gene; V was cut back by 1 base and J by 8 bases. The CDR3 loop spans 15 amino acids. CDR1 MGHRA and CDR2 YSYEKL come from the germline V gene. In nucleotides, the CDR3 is TGCGCCAGCAGCCAAGTTTGGGAGGGCAATGATGAGCAGTTCTTC. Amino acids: CASSQVWEGNDEQFF.

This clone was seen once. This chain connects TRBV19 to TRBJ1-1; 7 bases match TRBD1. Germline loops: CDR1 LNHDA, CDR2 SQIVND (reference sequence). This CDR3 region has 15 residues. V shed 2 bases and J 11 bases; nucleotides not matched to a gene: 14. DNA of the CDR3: TGTGCCAGTAGTATAAGGGGACAGCTAATCCACGGGGCTTTCTTT. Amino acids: CASSIRGQLIHGAFF.

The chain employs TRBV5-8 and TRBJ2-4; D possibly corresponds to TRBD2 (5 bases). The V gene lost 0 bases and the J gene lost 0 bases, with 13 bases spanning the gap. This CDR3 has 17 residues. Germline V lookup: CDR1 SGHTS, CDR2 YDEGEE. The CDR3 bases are TGTGCCAGCAGCTTGGCCTTCGGGGAGCTAGCCAAAAACATTCAGTACTTC. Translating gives CASSLAFGELAKNIQYF.

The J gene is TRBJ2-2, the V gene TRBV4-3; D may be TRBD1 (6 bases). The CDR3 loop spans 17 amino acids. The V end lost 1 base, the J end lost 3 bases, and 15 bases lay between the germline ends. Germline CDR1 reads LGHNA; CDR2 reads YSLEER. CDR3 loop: CASSQAVGDTYTGELFF. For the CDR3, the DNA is TGCGCCAGCAGCCAAGCTGTGGGGGACACCTACACCGGGGAGCTGTTTTTT.